This T cell receptor (beta chain) was obtained from a study of T cells in Graves' hyperthyroidism and ophthalmopathy. Overall study context: At the time of initial diagnosis and before any treatment, peripheral blood was collected.

Amplification of TCR beta CDR3 regions was performed using RNA transcripts as template. The TCR CDR3 first-round RT-PCR relied on the HTBI primer set. One entry per CDR3 protein, called by TCRdb with MiXCR from the multiplex PCR reads. The top ten hold less than 20% of the sample, which has 300,000 to 400,000 distinct CDR3 sequences, around 15% seen once. Germline lookup yields CDR1 SGHTA and CDR2 FQGNSA. The CDR3 has 17 residues. The trim removed 5 bases at V and 1 base at J, leaving 6 bases unmatched. Subjects with ophthalmopathy showed a Clinical Activity Score no lower than 3, a NOSPECS grade no lower than 4, and a duration shorter than 3 months.

This chain links TRBV7-2 with TRBJ2-3, with 13 bases matching TRBD2. The sequence was obtained from a woman aged 25 to 39 with Graves' ophthalmopathy. The source material was blood. The CDR3, as DNA: TGTGCCAGCAGCCCCCACGGGACTAGCGGGGGCACAGATACGCAGTATTTT. It is translated as CASSPHGTSGGTDTQYF.